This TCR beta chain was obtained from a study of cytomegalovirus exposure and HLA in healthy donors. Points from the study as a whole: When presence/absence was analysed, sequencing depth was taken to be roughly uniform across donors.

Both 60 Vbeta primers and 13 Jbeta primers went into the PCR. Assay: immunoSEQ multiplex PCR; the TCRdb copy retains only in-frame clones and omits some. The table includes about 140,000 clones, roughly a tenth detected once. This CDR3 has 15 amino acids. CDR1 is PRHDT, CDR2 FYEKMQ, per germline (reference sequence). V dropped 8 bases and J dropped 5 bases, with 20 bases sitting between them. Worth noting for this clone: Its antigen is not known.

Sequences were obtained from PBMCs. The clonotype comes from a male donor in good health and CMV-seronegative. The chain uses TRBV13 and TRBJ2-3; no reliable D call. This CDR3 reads CASCAFRQLEDTQYF. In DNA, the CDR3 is TGTGCCAGCTGCGCCTTCAGGCAGTTGGAAGATACGCAGTATTTT.